Below, 27 T cell receptor beta chains from the same sample are listed, as sequenced in a study of monozygotic twins with inflammatory bowel disease. From its re-call of the 5' RACE reads, TCRdb lists each CDR3 protein once, without DNA. The sample shows 400,000 to 500,000 distinct CDR3 sequences, and 2% to 3% sits with its ten largest clones. Sequences were obtained from blood. The receptors were sampled from a human donor with ulcerative colitis or Crohn's disease, or a healthy co-twin of an affected twin (not recorded which).

This chain joins TRBV20-1 and TRBJ2-5; TCRdb calls TRBD2, which cannot be checked without DNA. Germline-derived CDR1 and CDR2 are DFQATT and SNEGSKA (reference sequence). CDR3 size: 15 residues. CDR3 protein: CSASRGTSAKETQYF.

The chain recombines TRBV9 with TRBJ2-5; checking the TCRdb D call of TRBD2 is not possible without DNA. The CDR3 is 15 residues long. The germline V gene encodes CDR1 SGDLS and CDR2 YYNGEE. CDR3 region: CASSVGAERGETQYF.

The rearrangement links TRBV3-1 to TRBJ2-7; TCRdb's assignment of TRBD2 cannot be checked, as there is no DNA. There are 13 residues in the CDR3. Germline assignment: CDR1 LGHDT and CDR2 YNNKEL (reference sequence). This CDR3 is CASSQGTPPSQYF.

This rearrangement joins TRBV12-3 or TRBV12-4 to TRBJ1-6; TCRdb selects TRBD1, and the lack of DNA leaves this call unchecked. The CDR3 is 14 residues long. Here the CDR3 reads CASSTGTGVSPLHF.

The CDR3 sequence is CASNPDRTPTNEKLFF. This sequence joins TRBV2 and TRBJ1-4; the TCRdb call, TRBD1, lacks DNA for checking. CDR1 is SNHLY, CDR2 FYNNEI, per germline. The CDR3 contains 16 residues.

This chain links TRBV25-1 with TRBJ1-2. CDR3 length: 11 residues. In germline, CDR1 is MGHDK, CDR2 SYGVNS. This CDR3 reads CASSRLGGYTF.

V is TRBV13 and J is TRBJ2-7; the TCRdb call, TRBD2, lacks DNA for checking. CDR1 and CDR2 (germline): PRHDT, FYEKMQ (reference sequence). This CDR3 comprises 16 residues. CDR3 sequence reads: CASSTGPGTDSYEQYF.

This sequence joins TRBV11-2 and TRBJ1-4. This CDR3 is built from 14 residues. Germline CDR1 is SGHAT and CDR2 is FQNNGV. The CDR3: CASSLQLQNEKLFF.

V gene TRBV7-6 combines with J gene TRBJ1-5; TCRdb outputs TRBD1, but without DNA this stays unchecked. Germline V CDR1 and CDR2: SGHVS, FNYEAQ. The CDR3 is 17 amino acids. CDR3 loop: CASSAHGTGGRGQPQHF.

CDR3 protein: CASSPLGTDYGYTF. The chain employs TRBV7-9 and TRBJ1-2; the D call of TRBD1 rests on TCRdb alone, since no DNA is present to check it. CDR1 is SEHNR, CDR2 FQNEAQ, per germline (reference sequence). The CDR3 length is 14 residues.

The chain joins TRBV30 to TRBJ2-1; TCRdb's assignment of TRBD1 cannot be checked, as there is no DNA. The CDR3 consists of 11 residues. CDR1 GTSNPN and CDR2 SVGIG come from the germline V gene (reference sequence). The CDR3 loop is CAWSPGVEQFF.

V is TRBV4-3 and J is TRBJ1-2. The CDR3 consists of 16 residues. In germline, CDR1 is LGHNA, CDR2 YSLEER. The CDR3 reads CASSQAVWTLGYGYTF.

The chain combines TRBV19 with TRBJ2-3; no DNA is available, so the TRBD1 call from TCRdb remains unchecked. The CDR3 is 14 amino acids. Per germline, CDR1 LNHDA and CDR2 SQIVND (reference sequence). The chain's CDR3 is CASSIQGGPDTQYF. Drawing the rest from reference TRBV19 and TRBJ2-3, the complete variable domain is DGGITQSPKYLFRKEGQNVTLSCEQNLNHDAMYWYRQDPGQGLRLIYYSQIVNDFQKGDIAEGYSVSREKKESFPLTVTSAQKNPTAFYLCASSIQGGPDTQYFGPGTRLTVL.

The chain couples TRBV12-3 or TRBV12-4 to TRBJ1-6. The CDR3 loop spans 15 amino acids. The CDR3 reads CASRLRTAYNSPLHF.

The V call is TRBV28, the J call TRBJ1-6. CDR1 MDHEN and CDR2 SYDVKM come from the germline V gene. CDR3 length equals 14 residues. The CDR3 sequence: CASSFFPRNSPLHF.

The V gene is TRBV20-1, the J gene TRBJ1-6; TCRdb returns TRBD1, unconfirmable since there is no DNA. The CDR3 is made up of 14 amino acids. Germline CDR1 DFQATT, CDR2 SNEGSKA (reference sequence). CDR3 in amino acids: CSARTDASNSPLHF.

The J gene is TRBJ2-1, the V gene TRBV5-4; TCRdb selects TRBD2, and the lack of DNA leaves this call unchecked. Germline V gives CDR1 SGHNT, CDR2 YYREEE (reference sequence). The CDR3 totals 16 residues. The CDR3 reads CASSLVAGLGANEQFF.

The chain couples TRBV5-1 to TRBJ2-1; as DNA is missing, the TRBD2 call by TCRdb cannot be tested. The germline CDR1 and CDR2 sequences are SGHRS and YFSETQ. The CDR3 consists of 15 residues. CDR3 in amino acids: CARSGGPSSYNEQFF.

The CDR3 region is CAISRSGPPNTGELFF. This rearrangement joins TRBV10-3 to TRBJ2-2; TCRdb reports TRBD2, a call that lacks DNA to check it against. The CDR3 has 16 amino acids. CDR1 and CDR2 (germline): ENHRY, SYGVKD.

This rearrangement joins TRBV10-3 to TRBJ1-2; TCRdb gives TRBD1 as the D gene, but with no DNA this cannot be confirmed. This CDR3 comprises 12 residues. In germline, CDR1 is ENHRY, CDR2 SYGVKD. The CDR3 is CAISDNGGLYTF.

This chain joins TRBV20-1 and TRBJ2-1; TCRdb reports TRBD1, a call that lacks DNA to check it against. CDR1 is DFQATT, CDR2 SNEGSKA, per germline (reference sequence). This CDR3 is built from 12 residues. CDR3 sequence reads: CSARSGGTKQFF.

The J gene is TRBJ2-3, the V gene TRBV20-1; TCRdb's D gene call, TRBD1, goes unchecked for lack of DNA. The CDR3 sequence is 14 residues long. Germline V gene lookup returns CDR1 DFQATT and CDR2 SNEGSKA (reference sequence). This CDR3 reads CSARKQGSADTQYF.

The chain couples TRBV20-1 to TRBJ2-1; no DNA is available, so the TRBD2 call from TCRdb remains unchecked. The CDR3 length is 15 residues. Germline assignment: CDR1 DFQATT and CDR2 SNEGSKA (reference sequence). The CDR3 here is CSAKGLLGSYNEQFF.

J is TRBJ2-1 and V is TRBV5-1; TCRdb picks TRBD1, but there is no DNA to check that call. The V gene's germline CDR1 is SGHRS and CDR2 YFSETQ. The CDR3 is made up of 15 amino acids. The CDR3 protein is CASSLTGYSYNEQFF. The complete variable domain, with remaining parts taken from reference TRBV5-1 and TRBJ2-1, reads KAGVTQTPRYLIKTRGQQVTLSCSPISGHRSVSWYQQTPGQGLQFLFEYFSETQRNKGNFPGRFSGRQFSNSRSEMNVSTLELGDSALYLCASSLTGYSYNEQFFGPGTRLTVL.

The chain recombines TRBV7-2 with TRBJ1-5; TCRdb's D call of TRBD1 is untestable without DNA. CDR3 length: 15 amino acids. CDR1 SGHTA and CDR2 FQGNSA come from the germline V gene. The CDR3 is CASSFWGHGNQPQHF.

V and J are TRBV15 and TRBJ2-1. Germline V CDR1 and CDR2: LNHNV, YYDKDF (reference sequence). The CDR3 is 16 residues long. CDR3 sequence: CATSRDYGSSYNEQFF.

This sequence joins TRBV19 and TRBJ1-1; as DNA is missing, the TRBD1 call by TCRdb cannot be tested. Germline loops: CDR1 LNHDA, CDR2 SQIVND (reference sequence). The CDR3 has 12 residues. The CDR3: CASKRGRTEAFF.